This T cell receptor beta chain was captured in a study of cytomegalovirus exposure and HLA in healthy donors (dated by TCRdb to about 2017). Regarding the complete study: In an earlier analysis of approximately 500 of the donors, about 270 Gb of sequence data and roughly 100 million unique TCR beta sequences from about 190 million T cells were reported. About 320 gigabases of sequencing data and approximately 85 million unique TCR sequences were included in an early release covering several hundred HLA-typed donors. Among the roughly 400 genotyped donors, roughly 80% belonged to the genetic ancestry cluster associated with self-reported Caucasian donors. The aim of the study was to test whether cataloging public T cell receptors could identify signatures of past pathogen exposure. Using immunosequencing, the study profiled T cell repertoires from 640 or so subjects and related those repertoires to cytomegalovirus serostatus. Along with the 666-subject first cohort, a separate validation cohort of over a hundred different subjects was used. To predict cytomegalovirus infection status, the study combined high-throughput TCR immunosequencing, statistical association of individual TCRs with disease status, and machine learning. To study patterns of TCR occurrence, a later analysis re-analyzed previously published TCR beta repertoires from more than 550 donors and added high-resolution HLA genotyping. Rather than drawing on any new phenotypic data, the later analysis identified candidate immune exposures from TCR beta sequences and the way those sequences occurred across donors. An earlier analysis of fewer than 750 of the donors used high-throughput TCR beta sequencing to judge whether each TCR beta V gene segment behaved as functional or pseudogenic. Alongside the repertoire data, information on donor age, sex, ethnicity and CMV serostatus was compiled. In a later genetic analysis, genome-wide SNP genotypes for about 65% of the roughly 700 donors were used, and that subset was treated as a discovery cohort. Every repertoire in the discovery cohort had been generated on one and the same sequencing platform. HLA typing covered class I and class II loci at four-digit resolution. The number of typed donors differed by locus: about 620-640 for A, B, C, DRB1 and DQB1; approximately 530 for DQA1; approximately 600 for DPA1; and 400 to 480 for DPB1. A handful of DR-DQ haplotypes were handled as single units for association and clustering because linkage in the cohort was strong. Among about 400 genotyped donors of the cohort, an average of approximately 200,000 unique TCR beta nucleotide sequences was sequenced per donor, of which approximately 19% were non-productive.

The cohort consisted of 666 healthy bone marrow donors. At the time of sampling, all cohort members were nominally healthy, though unrecorded immune exposures were likely present. The donor tested CMV seronegative, placing the donor among the approximately 360 seronegative members of the cohort. Every donor gave a peripheral blood sample, and the peripheral blood mononuclear cells from that sample were used for TCR beta sequencing. The Qiagen DNeasy Blood Extraction Kit was used to extract genomic DNA from the blood cell samples. The CDR3 goes from the cysteine to the phenylalanine over 15 residues. This entry keeps only the CDR3 DNA: 45 bases, framed from base 1. Trimming takes 2 bases off V and 5 bases off J; junction bases not matched to a gene: 7. The germline V gene provides CDR1 MGHDK and CDR2 SYGVNS. Library creation used the immunoSEQ multiplex PCR assay. For the multiplex PCR, a mixture combining 60 forward primers for TCR Vbeta segments and 13 reverse primers for TCR Jbeta segments was used. A multiplex PCR assay on genomic DNA amplified the CDR3 region of rearranged TCR beta genes. On the Illumina HiSeq System, the amplified TCR beta libraries were sequenced as 87-base-pair reads. In the paper's pipeline: A later analysis tallied about 77 million unique TCR beta chains across the 600 to 700 repertoires, and around 12 million of those chains were shared by two or more donors. Raw reads were error-corrected and collapsed into unique sequences with a nearest-neighbor algorithm that merged closely related sequences to remove PCR and sequencing errors. To assign V, D and J gene segments, CDR3 sequences were aligned to IMGT reference sequences. For a sequence to be retained, a match of at least six nucleotides was required to both a V gene segment and a J gene segment. Rearrangements were called productive when the CDR3 lacked stop codons and stayed in frame with V and J; all others were non-productive. CDR3 was defined according to IMGT convention as the region running from the second conserved V-encoded cysteine to the conserved J-encoded phenylalanine. The earlier analysis of 500 to 750 of the donors excluded any sequence lacking an unambiguous match to a single V gene segment. In an earlier analysis of approximately 590 of the donors, a V segment was called functional when productive rearrangements were above 56.7%, and segregating when the standard deviation between donors exceeded 5%. A statistical classification framework was developed to diagnose cytomegalovirus status using the catalog of TCR beta chain sequences. In a later analysis, V and J genes were assigned by comparing TCR nucleotide sequences against IMGT/GENE-DB human TR gene sequences. The TCRdist pipeline was used in a later analysis to assign CDR3 sequences and most-parsimonious VDJ recombination scenarios. In a later analysis, every TCR beta chain was defined by the combination of its CDR3 amino acid sequence and its V-gene family, and reads without a unique V-gene family were dropped. As a way to deal with suspected cross-contamination and a sequencing artifact, a later analysis dropped under 600 nucleotide sequences that were highly shared and had low generation probability. A later analysis calculated a clonal expansion index for each public chain from normalized within-repertoire ranks of inferred template counts. Generation probabilities in a later analysis came from a VDJ recombination model fitted to out-of-frame rearrangements, and those results were checked against IGoR. In a later analysis, TCR-TCR, TCR-HLA and TCR-CMV co-occurrence was scored with hypergeometric tests, and a repertoire-size bias correction was applied to TCR pairs. False discovery rates were estimated in a later analysis by permuting HLA or CMV assignments 20 times. In a later analysis, co-occurring TCRs were grouped using DBSCAN, and TCRdist sequence similarity was added for clustering within HLA-allele-positive subsets. Repertoires with fewer than 30,000 or more than 120,000 public chains, plus five repertoires with anomalous nucleotide sharing, were excluded from co-occurrence clustering. Sourced from immuneACCESS, this table was stored by TCRdb with only in-frame sequences that have V and J called. A share of the clones is absent; for the studies checked, an unresolved V gene accounts for under half, and the remainder has no known explanation. The D gene and trimming were derived from the DNA, and the V and J assignments and clone size from that table. Per the sample table, the count is some 200,000 clones. The ten largest clones take up about 6% of the sample.

General conclusions and limits of the study: The study gave a list of roughly 150 TCR beta chains associated with cytomegalovirus. Specific HLA alleles were associated with 15,000 to 20,000 TCR beta sequences at a false discovery rate of 0.05 in a later analysis. A later genetic analysis reported fewer N-insertions in productive TCRs among donors in an Asian-associated ancestry cluster than the 666-donor mean. Some IMGT-functional V segments, including TRBV6-2 and TRBV6-3, could not be distinguished by the 87-base-pair reads and were therefore excluded. The classifier was reported to diagnose cytomegalovirus status with high specificity and sensitivity in both the original and validation cohorts. The authors suggested that the approach could potentially be generalized to other disease states and immunological phenotypes. Because HLA typing was unavailable for some donors at each locus, only the typed subset was used in association tests. A later analysis reported that several top co-occurrence clusters appeared linked to parvovirus B19, influenza, CMV and Epstein-Barr virus. Immune exposure information for the cohort was limited to CMV serostatus. Most TCR sequences were observed very rarely across donors, whereas some public TCRs were present in many individuals. In a later analysis, the rate of TCR association differed among HLA loci, with DRB1 alleles having the most associated TCRs and HLA-C alleles having the fewest. In a later analysis, HLA-associated TCR beta chains were found to be more clonally expanded and to have lower generation probabilities than equally common non-associated chains. Three of the identified cytomegalovirus-associated TCR beta chains were confirmed in vitro to be specific for cytomegalovirus antigens. The earlier analysis of 587 of the donors excluded 15 to 20 rarely observed V segments, including chromosome 9 orphons, because counts were too low. In an earlier analysis of 587 of the donors, most TCR beta V segments were observed in productive rearrangements about 87% or about 30% of the time, broadly matching IMGT annotations. A further reported finding was that TCR beta sequences accurately predicted the HLA-A and HLA-B alleles for most subjects in the first cohort. In a later genetic analysis, a missense DCLRE1C variant was associated with V-gene and J-gene trimming of TCR beta chains, and the association was replicated in an independent cohort. Roughly uniform sequencing depth across donors was assumed in presence/absence analyses, although this assumption may not hold. A cluster of highly shared sequence variants was judged likely to be a technical artifact of the sequencing pipeline. In this cohort, only TCR beta chains were sequenced, and detectable features were limited by the absence of alpha or paired-chain data. Strong co-occurrence of HLA alleles, especially DR and DQ, made assigning TCR associations to individual alleles difficult. Linkage disequilibrium might explain the correlated functional status among segregating V segments, but an unknown experimental factor could not be ruled out. In a later analysis, most CMV-associated TCR beta chains were found to appear HLA-restricted, with HLA associations seemingly driven largely by CMV exposure.

As for this clone: Its antigen target is currently unknown.

The sequence is built from TRBV25-1 and TRBJ2-7, with 9 middle bases fitting TRBD2. Sequencing input: PBMCs. The origin of this receptor is a man younger than 45 in good health and CMV-seronegative. In nucleotide form, the sequence is TGTGCCAGCAGTGAAGGGACTAGCCCCTTCGACGAGCAGTACTTC. This codes for CASSEGTSPFDEQYF.